The 28 T cell receptor beta chains below come from one sample, sequenced in a study of Ad26.COV2.S vaccination and SARS-CoV-2 variants. Treatment meaning: 19 received Ad26.COV2.S at low or high dose, single or two shots; a few received placebo; per-sample allocation not given. The samples were gathered on day 63 after the first injection of vaccine or placebo. Sequencing used immunoSEQ multiplex PCR; TCRdb keeps in-frame clones, though not all of them. The data contain about 680,000 clones, roughly 90% of them singletons. The material sequenced was peripheral blood, taken in a trial of Ad26.COV2.S vaccine versus placebo. Receptor source: a person aged 18-65 years who received the Ad26.COV2.S COVID-19 vaccine or a placebo.

The rearrangement uses TRBV5-5 and TRBJ1-5; D is perhaps TRBD1 (6 bases). The V gene lost 1 base and the J gene lost 7 bases, with 9 bases spanning the gap. The CDR3 loop spans 13 amino acids. Germline V gives CDR1 SGHKS, CDR2 YYEKEE (reference sequence). CDR3 region: CASSLYRGQPQHF. CDR3 bases: TGTGCCAGCAGCTTGTATAGGGGGCAGCCCCAGCATTTT. The complete variable domain, with remaining parts taken from reference TRBV5-5 and TRBJ1-5, reads DAGVTQSPTHLIKTRGQQVTLRCSPISGHKSVSWYQQVLGQGPQFIFQYYEKEERGRGNFPDRFSARQFPNYSSELNVNALLLGDSALYLCASSLYRGQPQHFGDGTRLSIL.

The chain links TRBV11-3 to TRBJ2-3; D perhaps matches TRBD1 (6 bases). Trimming stripped 5 bases from V and 4 bases from J, with 16 bases between. The CDR3 extends over 15 amino acids. Germline V gene data show CDR1 as SGHNT and CDR2 as YENEEA. The CDR3 region is CASSAHRARADTQYF. In DNA form, the CDR3 reads TGTGCCAGCAGCGCACACAGGGCTCGGGCAGATACGCAGTATTTT.

V and J are TRBV2 and TRBJ2-3; 9 nucleotides agree with TRBD1. CDR1 is SNHLY, CDR2 FYNNEI, per germline. The CDR3 is 18 amino acids. The junction had 15 bases not matched to a gene; V was cut back by 3 bases and J by 5 bases. The CDR3 loop reads CASSDNGGMGQGVDTQYF. As DNA, the CDR3 is TGTGCCAGCAGTGATAACGGGGGGATGGGACAGGGTGTAGATACGCAGTATTTT.

This clone was seen more than once but under ten times. V and J are TRBV20-1 and TRBJ2-7; D gene unclear. This CDR3 is built from 14 residues. CDR1 DFQATT and CDR2 SNEGSKA come from the germline V gene (reference sequence). Trimming left V 3 bases short and J 6 bases short, with 18 bases between. As DNA, the CDR3 is TGCAGTGCTAGTCTCCCGCCGGACCTCGGCGAGCAGTACTTC. Translating it yields CSASLPPDLGEQYF.

On this clone itself: This sample includes further DNA sequences coding for the same CDR3. The CDR3 spells CASSFGQGRQPQHF. In nucleotides, the CDR3 is TGTGCCAGCAGCTTCGGACAGGGGCGACAGCCCCAGCATTTT. V and J are TRBV7-2 and TRBJ1-5, with 9 bases fitting TRBD1. Germline CDR1 and CDR2: SGHTA and FQGNSA. The CDR3 runs to 14 residues. The trim removed 3 bases at V and 7 bases at J, leaving 4 bases unmatched.

This chain joins TRBV4-2 and TRBJ1-6; 10 positions match TRBD1. The CDR3 has 16 residues. V lost 4 bases and J lost 9; bases outside the gene matches: 9. Germline loops: CDR1 LGHNA, CDR2 YNFKEQ. CDR3 residues: CASSPGTGALTSPLHF. In DNA form, the CDR3 reads TGTGCCAGCAGCCCCGGGACAGGGGCGCTTACTTCACCCCTCCACTTT.

J is TRBJ2-7 and V is TRBV1; the table calls TRBD1, which could not be checked here. TRBV1 is an annotated pseudogene. CDR3 size: 13 residues. The CDR3, as DNA: TGCACCACACCTACAGGGCGCTTCTACGAGCAGTACTTC. It codes for CTTPTGRFYEQYF.

The rearrangement uses TRBV6-5 and TRBJ1-3; D may be TRBD1 (6 bases). CDR3 length: 16 amino acids. Germline CDR1 and CDR2: MNHEY and SVGAGI. V lost 0 bases to trimming and J lost 0 bases, with 9 bases between them. The DNA of the CDR3 is TGTGCCAGCAGTTACTCGGGGGGCACCTCTGGAAACACCATATATTTT. Translating gives CASSYSGGTSGNTIYF.

The gene calls are TRBV4-3 and TRBJ1-5, with D unclear. The V gene's germline CDR1 is LGHNA and CDR2 YSLEER. CDR3 size: 14 residues. Trimming shortened V by 4 bases and J by 8 bases, and 15 bases separated the two germline ends. CDR3 sequence: CASSRTVSREPQHF. The CDR3 bases are TGCGCCAGCAGCCGGACGGTTTCGAGGGAGCCCCAGCATTTT.

This chain joins TRBV9 and TRBJ2-2; TRBD1 is a possible D gene (6 bases). This CDR3 is built from 18 residues. CDR1 is SGDLS, CDR2 YYNGEE, per germline. V lost 0 bases, J lost 1 base, and 16 bases lay in between. For the CDR3, the DNA is TGTGCCAGCAGCGTAGCTACGGGACACCACCTGAACACCGGGGAGCTGTTTTTT. It yields the protein CASSVATGHHLNTGELFF.

The rearrangement links TRBV21-1 to TRBJ2-5. TRBV21-1 is given as a pseudogene. There are 13 residues in the CDR3. CDR3 sequence reads: CARFWWGQETQYF. The DNA for the CDR3 is TGTGCCAGATTCTGGTGGGGACAAGAGACCCAGTACTTC.

The chain joins TRBV5-1 to TRBJ1-3, with D hard to call. The CDR3 extends over 13 amino acids. Between the trimmed V and J ends, which lost 6 bases and 0 bases, there was a span of 7 bases. Germline lookup yields CDR1 SGHRS and CDR2 YFSETQ. CDR3 in DNA: TGCGCCAGCAAGCAGGACTCTGGAAACACCATATATTTT. It is translated as CASKQDSGNTIYF.

The chain links TRBV4-1 to TRBJ2-6; D is undetermined. V was shortened by 1 base and J by 2 bases, with 12 bases between the two germline ends. CDR1 and CDR2 (germline): MGHRA, YSYEKL. This CDR3 contains 17 residues. The CDR3 sequence is CASSQVTSQAGANVLTF. As DNA, the CDR3 is TGCGCCAGCAGCCAAGTTACCTCCCAAGCTGGGGCCAACGTCCTGACTTTC.

This rearrangement joins TRBV19 to TRBJ2-3; no reliable D call. V dropped 6 bases and J dropped 2 bases, with 12 bases sitting between them. Germline-derived CDR1 and CDR2 are LNHDA and SQIVND (reference sequence). The length of the CDR3 is 14 residues. The CDR3 DNA follows: TGTGCCAGTAGAAACAGAGCCCTCACAGATACGCAGTATTTT. Translated, it gives CASRNRALTDTQYF.

This clone was recorded once. The chain is built from TRBV4-3 and TRBJ2-7, with TRBD2 identical over 7 bases. There are 15 residues in the CDR3. The germline gives CDR1 LGHNA, CDR2 YSLEER. V shed 4 bases and J 1 base; nucleotides not matched to a gene: 7. CDR3 loop: CASSLSAGESYEQYF. As DNA, the CDR3 is TGCGCCAGCAGCCTTTCGGCGGGGGAGTCCTACGAGCAGTACTTC.

This chain joins TRBV5-6 and TRBJ2-2, with 10 bases that match TRBD2. Germline trimming cut 0 bases from V and 6 bases from J; bases unmatched to any gene: 14. The CDR3 contains 19 residues. The V gene's germline CDR1 is SGHDT and CDR2 YYEEEE. The DNA for the CDR3 is TGTGCCAGCAGCTTGGGGTTGGCTAGCGGGAGTGTCTTAGCCGGGGAGCTGTTTTTT. This codes for CASSLGLASGSVLAGELFF.

This clone was observed once. This chain uses TRBV6-2 or TRBV6-3 with TRBJ2-7; the match to TRBD1 covers 8 bases. The CDR3 is made up of 19 amino acids. The V segment lost 2 bases and the J segment 1 base; nucleotides outside the gene matches: 16. CDR1 is MNHEY and CDR2 is SVGEGT in the germline V gene. DNA for the CDR3: TGTGCCAGCAGTTACCCTAATCCTTTAGGGACAGGCAATTCCTACGAGCAGTACTTC. It yields the protein CASSYPNPLGTGNSYEQYF.

In its sample, this clone was seen once. This sequence joins TRBV20-1 and TRBJ2-4; D is undetermined. The germline CDR1 and CDR2 sequences are DFQATT and SNEGSKA (reference sequence). There are 11 residues in the CDR3. V was clipped by 3 bases and J by 8 bases, with 8 bases between them. The CDR3 bases are TGCAGTGCTAGCTATATGGACATTCAGTACTTC. Amino acids: CSASYMDIQYF.

The chain employs TRBV5-1 and TRBJ2-3, with 8 bases aligning to TRBD2. Per the germline V gene, CDR1 is SGHRS and CDR2 is YFSETQ. The J segment lost 8 bases and the V segment lost 0 bases, leaving 11 bases of the junction unmatched. The CDR3 contains 16 residues. The CDR3 DNA reads as TGCGCCAGCAGCTTGGGTCCGGGACTAGGGCCAGGTACGCAGTATTTT. This gives the protein CASSLGPGLGPGTQYF.

J is TRBJ1-2 and V is TRBV29-1; D is unclear. V was clipped by 4 bases and J by 8 bases, with 14 bases between them. The germline V gene encodes CDR1 SQVTM and CDR2 ANQGSEA. The CDR3 sequence is 12 residues long. CDR3 DNA sequence: TGCAGCGTTGGACACACAATCCGCGGCTACACCTTC. Its protein is CSVGHTIRGYTF.

There are a few counts of this clone. The rearrangement joins TRBV6-2 or TRBV6-3 to TRBJ1-5; D gene ambiguous. Deletions cut 0 bases from V and 1 base from J, with 1 base between. This CDR3 has 13 amino acids. Per germline, CDR1 MNHEY and CDR2 SVGEGT. CDR3 DNA: TGTGCCAGCAGTTACTCGAGCAATCAGCCCCAGCATTTT. Its protein is CASSYSSNQPQHF.

The chain has TRBV6-5 and TRBJ1-3; D is possibly TRBD1 (5 bases). CDR1 MNHEY and CDR2 SVGAGI come from the germline V gene. The CDR3 is made up of 15 amino acids. The V end was cut by 0 bases, the J end by 7 bases, with 13 bases between. The CDR3 nucleotides are TGTGCCAGCAGTTACTCGGCCCGGGGGAGGAACACCATATATTTT. It is translated as CASSYSARGRNTIYF.

V and J are TRBV23-1 and TRBJ2-5; D unresolved. Being an ORF, TRBV23-1 has a function that is uncertain. Trimming stripped 7 bases from V and 7 bases from J, with 19 bases between. This CDR3 spans 14 amino acids. The CDR3, as DNA: TGCGCCAGCAAATACCCGACAACTCCTGGGACCCAGTACTTC. Residues: CASKYPTTPGTQYF.

The genes are TRBV7-9 and TRBJ1-6; maybe TRBD1 (6 bases). Per germline, CDR1 SEHNR and CDR2 FQNEAQ (reference sequence). The CDR3 contains 14 residues. V was pared by 4 bases and J by 7 bases, with 11 bases between. The CDR3 coding sequence is TGTGCCAGCAGCTCTGGGCAGGGGAATTCACCCCTCCACTTT. Encoded protein: CASSSGQGNSPLHF.

The chain recombines TRBV7-9 with TRBJ1-1; 8 nucleotides line up with TRBD1. The CDR3 is made up of 17 amino acids. The V gene end was trimmed by 0 bases and the J gene end by 6 bases; junction bases not matched to a gene: 12. Germline V gene data show CDR1 as SEHNR and CDR2 as FQNEAQ (reference sequence). CDR3 DNA sequence: TGTGCCAGCAGCTTAGCCTGGGGACAGGCAATTTACGCTGAAGCTTTCTTT. Protein product: CASSLAWGQAIYAEAFF.

This chain connects TRBV7-9 to TRBJ1-3; D perhaps matches TRBD1 (6 bases). Per germline, CDR1 SEHNR and CDR2 FQNEAQ (reference sequence). The CDR3 is 16 amino acids. V lost 5 bases to trimming and J lost 4 bases, with 18 bases between them. CDR3 coding DNA: TGTGCCAGCAGCCTCACGACAGGCCTTTCCGGAAACACCATATATTTT. Protein: CASSLTTGLSGNTIYF.

The chain uses TRBV2 and TRBJ2-1; 9 bases match TRBD2. The junction had 11 bases not matched to a gene; V was cut back by 6 bases and J by 14 bases. Germline V gives CDR1 SNHLY, CDR2 FYNNEI. This CDR3 comprises 13 residues. Here the CDR3 DNA reads TGTGCCAGCAGGGGGGATAGCGGGAGAGGTGAGTTCTTC. It yields the protein CASRGDSGRGEFF.

The chain employs TRBV19 and TRBJ2-1; 9 bases are shared with TRBD1. V trimming: 2 bases; J trimming: 10 bases; junction bases outside the gene matches: 21. Germline loops: CDR1 LNHDA, CDR2 SQIVND (reference sequence). The CDR3 is made up of 19 amino acids. CDR3 in amino acids: CASSIRRTGVNSPWVEQFF. CDR3 DNA sequence: TGTGCCAGTAGTATAAGGCGGACAGGGGTTAATAGCCCCTGGGTGGAGCAGTTCTTC.